This TCR beta chain was sequenced during a study of T cells in Graves' hyperthyroidism and ophthalmopathy. Study overall: Peripheral blood sampling occurred at initial diagnosis, before any treatment.

This clonotype was seen many times. Its specificity is not known. Trimming took 4 bases from V and 1 from J, leaving 10 bases between them. The CDR3 is made up of 13 amino acids. The germline CDR1 and CDR2 sequences are SQVTM and ANQGSEA. Template material for amplifying TCR beta CDR3 regions consisted of RNA transcripts. First-round RT-PCR with HTBI primers amplified the TCR CDR3 region. TCRdb analysed the multiplex PCR reads with MiXCR anew, one entry per CDR3 protein. The repertoire holds about 840,000 distinct CDR3 sequences, with 38% as singletons. Study results and caveats: Most thyroid clonotypes that were expanded above 0.001 also turned up in blood.

The rearrangement links TRBV29-1 to TRBJ1-1; no reliable D call. The sequencing sample was made of blood. The source of this sequence is a man between 18 and 35 years old with Graves' hyperthyroidism. CDR3 DNA sequence: TGCAGCGTTGCGCAAACAGAGAACACTGAAGCTTTCTTT. Protein sequence: CSVAQTENTEAFF.